The next 18 T cell receptor beta chains were all read from a single sample in a study of cytomegalovirus exposure and HLA in healthy donors. This table comes from immunoSEQ multiplex PCR, and its TCRdb copy is limited to in-frame clones, with some not included. The sample includes roughly 150,000 clones, approximately 86% of them seen just once. Sequencing was performed on PBMCs. These receptors originate from a woman aged 18-29 years in good health and CMV-seronegative.

The rearrangement joins TRBV18 to TRBJ1-1; 7 nucleotides agree with TRBD1. With 0 bases clipped from V and 5 bases from J, the junction kept 9 bases outside the gene matches. This CDR3 has 16 residues. The germline CDR1 and CDR2 sequences are KGHSH and LQKENI. In nucleotides, the CDR3 is TGTGCCAGCTCACCACCGAGCCTCACCAGGGGGACTGAAGCTTTCTTT. Protein: CASSPPSLTRGTEAFF.

The V and J genes are TRBV4-3 and TRBJ2-5, with TRBD1 matching over 9 bases. Germline values: CDR1 LGHNA, CDR2 YSLEER. The CDR3 covers 16 residues. V trimming: 0 bases; J trimming: 5 bases; junction bases outside the gene matches: 7. CDR3 DNA: TGCGCCAGCAGCCAAGATCACAGGGGGCTAAGGGAGACCCAGTACTTC. Translation: CASSQDHRGLRETQYF.

This clone was recorded once. The chain couples TRBV4-3 to TRBJ2-7, with TRBD1 as a possible D gene (5 bases). Trimming left V 4 bases short and J 0 bases short, with 19 bases between. CDR1 LGHNA and CDR2 YSLEER come from the germline V gene. CDR3 length equals 17 residues. CDR3 in DNA: TGCGCCAGCAGCCTCCGACGTAACAGGTTTATCTCCTACGAGCAGTACTTC. Its translation: CASSLRRNRFISYEQYF.

The V and J genes are TRBV7-2 and TRBJ2-7; a weak D match, TRBD1 (6 bases). The length of the CDR3 is 16 residues. Deletions cut 1 base from V and 4 bases from J, with 17 bases between. Germline CDR1 SGHTA, CDR2 FQGNSA. The CDR3 DNA reads TGTGCCAGCAGCTTAGTAGCTATGGGACACCGATACGAGCAGTACTTC. Protein: CASSLVAMGHRYEQYF.

This clone appeared a single time. The chain carries TRBV6-5 and TRBJ2-2; weak D call: TRBD1 (5 bases). This CDR3 is built from 16 residues. V gave up 2 bases and J gave up 1 base, with 11 bases separating them. CDR1 and CDR2 (germline): MNHEY, SVGAGI. In DNA form, the CDR3 reads TGTGCCAGCAGTTACCTCTACAGGATGAACACCGGGGAGCTGTTTTTT. Translating gives CASSYLYRMNTGELFF.

For this clone: The sample contains more than one DNA sequence encoding this CDR3. The chain employs TRBV6-5 and TRBJ1-1, with 10 bases fitting TRBD1. This CDR3 is 15 amino acids long. The germline V gene has CDR1 MNHEY and CDR2 SVGAGI. V was clipped by 0 bases and J by 4 bases; unmatched bases: 2. The CDR3 sequence is CASSYSRTGGTEAFF. CDR3 bases: TGTGCCAGCAGTTACTCTAGGACAGGGGGCACTGAAGCTTTCTTT.

The chain employs TRBV9 and TRBJ1-1, with 8 bases matching TRBD1. Germline V gives CDR1 SGDLS, CDR2 YYNGEE. This CDR3 is 15 amino acids long. Trimming removed 3 bases from V and 2 bases from J; junction bases left unmatched: 6. In DNA, the CDR3 is TGTGCCAGCAGCGAAGGGACAGGACCTAACACTGAAGCTTTCTTT. Protein: CASSEGTGPNTEAFF.

The V call is TRBV4-1, the J call TRBJ2-5; 7 bases fit TRBD1. The CDR3 consists of 15 residues. Germline V gene data show CDR1 as MGHRA and CDR2 as YSYEKL. Trimming took 4 bases from V and 1 from J; bases not matched to a gene: 6. CDR3 sequence reads: CASSPLGTAQETQYF. The CDR3 coding sequence is TGCGCCAGCAGCCCCCTTGGGACAGCCCAAGAGACCCAGTACTTC.

The genes are TRBV7-3 and TRBJ1-1; D gene uncertain. Trimming removed 5 bases from V and 0 bases from J, with 7 bases in between. The CDR3 covers 13 residues. Germline CDR1 is SGHTA and CDR2 is FQGTGA. The CDR3 DNA reads TGTGCCAGCAGCATCACTCTGAACACTGAAGCTTTCTTT. Encoded protein: CASSITLNTEAFF.

The chain uses TRBV4-2 and TRBJ1-1, with D tentatively TRBD1 (5 bases). The CDR3 is made up of 13 amino acids. The germline V gene encodes CDR1 LGHNA and CDR2 YNFKEQ. V lost 0 bases to trimming and J lost 6 bases, with 8 bases between them. CDR3 coding DNA: TGTGCCAGCAGCCAAGATGTAGGGGCTGAAGCTTTCTTT. Its translation is CASSQDVGAEAFF.

The chain has TRBV13 and TRBJ2-7, with 8 nucleotides matching TRBD2. CDR1 is PRHDT, CDR2 FYEKMQ, per germline (reference sequence). V trimming: 4 bases; J trimming: 3 bases; junction bases outside the gene matches: 8. CDR3 size: 15 residues. The CDR3 here is CASSSQLADHYEQYF. In nucleotides, the CDR3 is TGTGCCAGCAGCTCCCAACTAGCGGACCACTACGAGCAGTACTTC.

V and J are TRBV30 and TRBJ1-1; D is unresolved. CDR1 and CDR2 from the germline V gene are GTSNPN and SVGIG (reference sequence). This CDR3 region has 10 residues. V lost 2 bases, J lost 8 bases, and 6 bases lay in between. CDR3 residues: CAWSTYEAFF. CDR3 bases: TGTGCCTGGAGTACCTACGAAGCTTTCTTT.

The chain recombines TRBV7-9 with TRBJ2-2; 7 bases align to TRBD1. Germline V CDR1 and CDR2: SEHNR, FQNEAQ (reference sequence). The CDR3 covers 16 residues. Germline trimming cut 2 bases from V and 5 bases from J; bases unmatched to any gene: 8. The CDR3: CASSLRGTAVTGELFF. DNA of the CDR3: TGTGCCAGCAGCTTACGTGGGACAGCCGTTACCGGGGAGCTGTTTTTT.

This chain connects TRBV9 to TRBJ2-1; D is possibly TRBD1 (6 bases). V was shortened by 4 bases and J by 8 bases, with 19 bases between the two germline ends. Germline CDR1 is SGDLS and CDR2 is YYNGEE. This CDR3 region has 15 residues. The CDR3 DNA follows: TGTGCCAGCAGCCCCGGACAGTTCCTTTCCGATGAGCAGTTCTTC. Translating it yields CASSPGQFLSDEQFF.

This sequence joins TRBV9 and TRBJ1-2; a weak D match, TRBD1 (6 bases). The CDR3 consists of 14 residues. Germline V CDR1 and CDR2: SGDLS, YYNGEE. Trimming stripped 4 bases from V and 7 bases from J, with 17 bases between. The CDR3 DNA is TGTGCCAGCAGCACCCGGGAGGGGGGACTTGGCTACACCTTC. As protein: CASSTREGGLGYTF.

This chain uses TRBV19 with TRBJ2-2; D remains unclear. CDR1 and CDR2 from the germline V gene are LNHDA and SQIVND (reference sequence). This CDR3 has 14 residues. Trimming left V 9 bases short and J 0 bases short, with 11 bases between. The CDR3 region has the DNA TGTGCCAGATACACCACAACGAACACCGGGGAGCTGTTTTTT. Its translation is CARYTTTNTGELFF.

This clone is a singleton in its sample. The chain joins TRBV19 to TRBJ1-2; a possible D gene is TRBD1 (6 bases). CDR3 length: 13 residues. V lost 7 bases, J lost 7 bases, and 16 bases lay in between. Germline CDR1 reads LNHDA; CDR2 reads SQIVND (reference sequence). CDR3 protein: CASTPQGLAGYTF. DNA for the CDR3: TGTGCCAGTACCCCTCAGGGGTTAGCTGGCTACACCTTC.

The rearrangement uses TRBV5-1 and TRBJ2-5; D not resolved. Per germline, CDR1 SGHRS and CDR2 YFSETQ. With 5 bases removed from V and 2 bases from J, the gap between germline ends came to 10 bases. This CDR3 is 13 amino acids long. The CDR3: CASREYGQETQYF. Here the CDR3 DNA reads TGCGCCAGCAGGGAGTACGGACAAGAGACCCAGTACTTC.